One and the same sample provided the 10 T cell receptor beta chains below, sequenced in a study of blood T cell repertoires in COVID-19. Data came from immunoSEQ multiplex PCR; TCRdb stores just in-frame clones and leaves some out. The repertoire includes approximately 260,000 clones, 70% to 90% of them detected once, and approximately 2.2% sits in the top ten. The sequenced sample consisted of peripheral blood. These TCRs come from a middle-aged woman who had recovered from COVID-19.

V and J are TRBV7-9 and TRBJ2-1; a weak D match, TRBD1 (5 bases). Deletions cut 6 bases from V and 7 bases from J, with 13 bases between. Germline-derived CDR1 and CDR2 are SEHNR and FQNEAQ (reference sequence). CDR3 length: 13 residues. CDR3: CASSRTTVNEQFF. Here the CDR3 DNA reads TGTGCCAGCAGTCGAACGACAGTTAATGAGCAGTTCTTC.

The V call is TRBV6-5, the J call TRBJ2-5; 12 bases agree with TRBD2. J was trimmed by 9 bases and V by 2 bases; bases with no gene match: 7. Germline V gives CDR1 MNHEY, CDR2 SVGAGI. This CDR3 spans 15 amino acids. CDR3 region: CASSYLTSGSTAQYF. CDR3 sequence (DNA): TGTGCCAGCAGTTACCTGACTAGCGGGAGTACGGCCCAGTACTTC.

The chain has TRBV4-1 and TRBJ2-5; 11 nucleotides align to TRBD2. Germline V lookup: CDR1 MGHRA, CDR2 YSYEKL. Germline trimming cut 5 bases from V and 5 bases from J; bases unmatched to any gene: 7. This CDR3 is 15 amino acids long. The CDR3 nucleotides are TGCGCCAGCAGCTCCCTACTAGCGGGGGCTGAGACCCAGTACTTC. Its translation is CASSSLLAGAETQYF.

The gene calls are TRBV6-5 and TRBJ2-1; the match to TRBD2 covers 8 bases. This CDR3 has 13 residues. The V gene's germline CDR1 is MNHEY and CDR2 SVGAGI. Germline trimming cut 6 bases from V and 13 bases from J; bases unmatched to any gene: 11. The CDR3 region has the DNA TGTGCCAGCAGAGCCGCGGGCGGGGGGTCTCAGTTCTTC. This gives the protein CASRAAGGGSQFF.

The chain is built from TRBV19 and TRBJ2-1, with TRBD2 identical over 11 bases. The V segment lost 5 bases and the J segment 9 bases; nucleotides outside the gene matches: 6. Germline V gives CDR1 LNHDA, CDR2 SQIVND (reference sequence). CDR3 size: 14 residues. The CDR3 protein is CASSPSLAGVEQFF. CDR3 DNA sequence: TGTGCCAGTAGTCCCTCACTAGCGGGGGTTGAGCAGTTCTTC.

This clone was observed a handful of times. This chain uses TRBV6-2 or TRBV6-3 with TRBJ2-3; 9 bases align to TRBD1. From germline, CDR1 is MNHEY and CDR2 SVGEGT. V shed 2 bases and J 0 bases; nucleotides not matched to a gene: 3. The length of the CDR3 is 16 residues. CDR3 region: CASSYDRGKSTDTQYF. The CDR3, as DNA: TGTGCCAGCAGTTACGACAGGGGGAAGAGCACAGATACGCAGTATTTT.

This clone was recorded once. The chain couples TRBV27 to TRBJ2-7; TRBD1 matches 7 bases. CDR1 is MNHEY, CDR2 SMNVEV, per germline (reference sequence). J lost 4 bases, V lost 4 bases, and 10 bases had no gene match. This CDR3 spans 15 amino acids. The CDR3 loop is CASSSPGQAAYEQYF. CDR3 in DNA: TGTGCCAGCAGTTCCCCTGGACAGGCGGCGTACGAGCAGTACTTC.

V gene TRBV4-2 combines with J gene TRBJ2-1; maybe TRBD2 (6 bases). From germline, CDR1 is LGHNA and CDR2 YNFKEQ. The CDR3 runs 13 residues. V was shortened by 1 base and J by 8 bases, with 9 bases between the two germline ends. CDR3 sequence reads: CASSQGLVDEQFF. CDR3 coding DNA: TGTGCCAGCAGCCAAGGACTAGTGGATGAGCAGTTCTTC.

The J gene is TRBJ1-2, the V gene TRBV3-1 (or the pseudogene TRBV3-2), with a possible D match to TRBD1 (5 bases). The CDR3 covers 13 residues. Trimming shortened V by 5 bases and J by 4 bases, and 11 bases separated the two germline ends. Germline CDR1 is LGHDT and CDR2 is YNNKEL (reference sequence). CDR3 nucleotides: TGTGCCAGCAGCTTAAGGGGCAGCTATGGCTACACCTTC. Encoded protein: CASSLRGSYGYTF.

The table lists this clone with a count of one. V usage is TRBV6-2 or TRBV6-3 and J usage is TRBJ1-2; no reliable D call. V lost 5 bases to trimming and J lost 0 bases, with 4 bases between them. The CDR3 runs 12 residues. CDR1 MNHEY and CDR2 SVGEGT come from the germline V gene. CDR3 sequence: CASSSTNYGYTF. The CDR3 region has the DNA TGTGCCAGCAGTAGCACTAACTATGGCTACACCTTC.